The 29 T cell receptor beta chains below were found in one sample sequenced in a study of T cell changes during pregnancy in multiple sclerosis. This table comes from immunoSEQ multiplex PCR, and its TCRdb copy is limited to in-frame clones, with some not included. The sample has over 90,000 clones; around 93% are singletons. Sequences were derived from peripheral blood, sampled after pregnancy. These receptors came from a female donor with multiple sclerosis, enrolled in a pregnancy study.

The rearrangement uses TRBV4-1 and TRBJ2-1; D perhaps matches TRBD1 (7 bases). The CDR3 totals 17 residues. Germline V lookup: CDR1 MGHRA, CDR2 YSYEKL. Trimming cost V 6 bases and J 8 bases, with 26 bases left between them. As DNA, the CDR3 is TGCGCCAGCAGAAGGGCCCCGGGACAGCGAGGCGGGGATGAGCAGTTCTTC. This gives the protein CASRRAPGQRGGDEQFF.

The V gene is TRBV5-6, the J gene TRBJ1-1; D unresolved. This CDR3 is 16 amino acids long. Germline V gene sequence: CDR1 SGHDT, CDR2 YYEEEE. V was shortened by 0 bases and J by 2 bases, with 14 bases between the two germline ends. The CDR3 region has the DNA TGTGCCAGCAGCTTGGCCGGAGGCCCCGGCAACACTGAAGCTTTCTTT. It yields the protein CASSLAGGPGNTEAFF.

The chain recombines TRBV2 with TRBJ2-3; the match to TRBD2 covers 14 bases. The CDR3 is made up of 15 amino acids. Germline CDR1 and CDR2: SNHLY and FYNNEI. V gave up 10 bases and J gave up 3 bases; unmatched junction bases: 6. The CDR3 nucleotides read TGTGCCACCAAGACTAGCGGGAGGGGTACAGATACGCAGTATTTT. Encoded protein: CATKTSGRGTDTQYF.

The chain employs TRBV9 and TRBJ1-4, with D possibly matching TRBD1 (6 bases). Trimming took off 4 bases at V and 5 bases at J, with 15 bases between the two ends. This CDR3 contains 15 residues. Germline V gene lookup returns CDR1 SGDLS and CDR2 YYNGEE. The CDR3: CASSSSGGRNEKLFF. CDR3 nucleotides: TGTGCCAGCAGCTCTAGCGGGGGCCGGAATGAAAAACTGTTTTTT.

The V and J genes are TRBV5-1 and TRBJ2-1; D unresolved. This CDR3 contains 16 residues. The V and J ends lost 0 bases and 5 bases respectively, with 15 bases between them. Germline CDR1 is SGHRS and CDR2 is YFSETQ. CDR3 nucleotide sequence: TGCGCCAGCAGCTTGGATGCGCTTCCTCCAAACAATGAGCAGTTCTTC. Protein sequence: CASSLDALPPNNEQFF.

This sequence joins TRBV18 and TRBJ2-7; 7 bases match TRBD1. The germline V gene encodes CDR1 KGHSH and CDR2 LQKENI. The junction had 5 bases not matched to a gene; V was cut back by 5 bases and J by 1 base. This CDR3 comprises 14 residues. This CDR3 reads CASSRGPESYEQYF. Written as DNA, the CDR3 is TGTGCCAGCTCAAGGGGGCCAGAATCCTACGAGCAGTACTTC.

This chain links TRBV15 with TRBJ2-1; D is possibly TRBD2 (6 bases). V was pared by 8 bases and J by 10 bases, with 27 bases between. From germline, CDR1 is LNHNV and CDR2 YYDKDF (reference sequence). This CDR3 has 16 amino acids. CDR3 amino acids: CATVGGDRSGQWEQFF. CDR3 in DNA: TGTGCCACCGTCGGAGGGGATCGCTCAGGACAATGGGAGCAGTTCTTC.

The chain couples TRBV5-1 to TRBJ2-5; TRBD2 agrees at 13 bases. CDR1 is SGHRS and CDR2 is YFSETQ in the germline V gene. This CDR3 has 14 amino acids. The V and J ends lost 5 bases and 3 bases, in that order; junction bases with no gene match: 1. The CDR3 DNA is TGCGCCAGCAGTGGGACTAGCGGGAAAGAGACCCAGTACTTC. Its translation is CASSGTSGKETQYF.

The CDR3: CASRPGQGGTGELFF. CDR3 DNA: TGTGCCAGCAGGCCGGGACAGGGAGGCACCGGGGAGCTGTTTTTT. The chain has TRBV2 and TRBJ2-2; TRBD1 matches at 9 bases. CDR1 is SNHLY, CDR2 FYNNEI, per germline. The CDR3 is 15 amino acids. The J segment lost 4 bases and the V segment lost 6 bases, leaving 6 bases of the junction unmatched.

This rearrangement joins TRBV28 to TRBJ2-7; D might be TRBD2 (5 bases). The ends were cut back, 2 bases at V and 4 bases at J, with 9 bases in the middle. The CDR3 runs 13 residues. Germline CDR1 is MDHEN and CDR2 is SYDVKM. CDR3 sequence: CASSLLEVYEQYF. The CDR3 DNA reads as TGTGCCAGCAGTTTACTGGAGGTATACGAGCAGTACTTC.

This chain links TRBV6-1 with TRBJ2-1; TRBD2 is a possible D gene (5 bases). CDR3 length: 15 residues. Trimming took off 5 bases at V and 0 bases at J, with 11 bases between the two ends. Germline V gives CDR1 MNHNS, CDR2 SASEGT. The CDR3 DNA reads TGTGCCAGCAGTCCTACTAGAAGCTCCTACAATGAGCAGTTCTTC. This codes for CASSPTRSSYNEQFF.

V and J are TRBV6-1 and TRBJ2-2, with 12 bases aligning to TRBD2. The CDR3 extends over 14 amino acids. Germline V gene lookup returns CDR1 MNHNS and CDR2 SASEGT. J was trimmed by 15 bases and V by 4 bases; bases with no gene match: 9. The CDR3 here is CASSGLAGGLMLFF. The CDR3 DNA sequence: TGTGCCAGCAGTGGCCTAGCGGGAGGGCTTATGTTGTTTTTT.

The CDR3 loop reads CASGAGVMSEQYF. In nucleotides, the CDR3 is TGTGCCAGCGGAGCGGGAGTGATGAGCGAGCAGTACTTC. This chain links TRBV27 with TRBJ2-7; 8 nucleotides align to TRBD2. V lost 8 bases, J lost 6 bases, and 9 bases stayed unmatched. Per germline, CDR1 MNHEY and CDR2 SMNVEV (reference sequence). The CDR3 totals 13 residues.

The gene calls are TRBV28 and TRBJ1-1; no reliable D call. This CDR3 comprises 13 residues. In germline, CDR1 is MDHEN, CDR2 SYDVKM. V was trimmed by 7 bases and J by 6 bases, leaving 15 bases between them. CDR3: CASKERVKSEAFF. The CDR3 DNA reads TGTGCCAGCAAAGAGAGAGTGAAGTCTGAAGCTTTCTTT.

The V call is TRBV4-1, the J call TRBJ2-3; 10 bases are shared with TRBD1. The ends lost 2 bases at V and 2 bases at J; junction bases unmatched: 10. The CDR3 is made up of 18 amino acids. The germline V gene encodes CDR1 MGHRA and CDR2 YSYEKL. CDR3 sequence (DNA): TGCGCCAGCAGCCAACGTTCCGGACAGGGGGTCCACACAGATACGCAGTATTTT. It specifies CASSQRSGQGVHTDTQYF.

Worth noting for this clone: Other DNA sequences within the sample encode an identical CDR3. The V call is TRBV5-1, the J call TRBJ2-1; 7 bases fit TRBD2. J gave up 5 bases and V 0 bases, and 2 bases lay outside the gene matches. This CDR3 is built from 14 residues. The germline CDR1 and CDR2 sequences are SGHRS and YFSETQ. The CDR3 spells CASSLGLADNEQFF. The CDR3 DNA reads TGCGCCAGCAGCTTGGGCCTAGCGGACAATGAGCAGTTCTTC.

CDR3 bases: TGTGCCAGCAGCTTGGAGTGGCTAGCGGGAGTCGAAGATACGCAGTATTTT. Translation gives CASSLEWLAGVEDTQYF. This chain joins TRBV5-6 and TRBJ2-3; 10 bases align to TRBD2. The germline CDR1 and CDR2 sequences are SGHDT and YYEEEE. The CDR3 has 17 residues. V trimming: 0 bases; J trimming: 5 bases; junction bases outside the gene matches: 9.

The chain carries TRBV13 and TRBJ2-1, with no clear D. The germline V and J ends were trimmed by 4 bases and 4 bases, with 8 bases remaining between them. Germline CDR1 and CDR2: PRHDT and FYEKMQ (reference sequence). The CDR3 consists of 13 residues. The DNA for the CDR3 is TGTGCCAGCAGCTCTTCCCGGTACAATGAGCAGTTCTTC. Its translation is CASSSSRYNEQFF.

This chain connects TRBV4-1 to TRBJ1-2, with TRBD1 matching over 11 bases. V lost 7 bases and J lost 8; bases outside the gene matches: 6. The germline CDR1 and CDR2 sequences are MGHRA and YSYEKL. There are 13 residues in the CDR3. The CDR3 loop reads CASMGTGGFGYTF. The DNA for the CDR3 is TGCGCCAGCATGGGGACAGGGGGGTTCGGCTACACCTTC.

The gene calls are TRBV30 and TRBJ2-7; 8 bases align to TRBD1. Germline V lookup: CDR1 GTSNPN, CDR2 SVGIG (reference sequence). CDR3 length equals 14 residues. V lost 0 bases and J lost 7; bases outside the gene matches: 8. CDR3 bases: TGTGCCTGGAGTGTAGGGCAGGGGGCGGGTGAGCAGTACTTC. It yields the protein CAWSVGQGAGEQYF. Complete variable domain (other parts from reference TRBV30 and TRBJ2-7): SQTIHQWPATLVQPVGSPLSLECTVEGTSNPNLYWYRQAAGRGLQLLFYSVGIGQISSEVPQNLSASRPQDRQFILSSKKLLLSDSGFYLCAWSVGQGAGEQYFGPGTRLTVT.

This clone was observed once. The V and J genes are TRBV5-3 and TRBJ2-1, with 9 nucleotides matching TRBD1. TRBV5-3 is marked as an open reading frame, function uncertain. The CDR3 length is 16 residues. After removal of 1 base from V and 6 bases from J, the junction contained 8 bases not matched to a gene. CDR3 amino acids: CARSLCGTGFCNEQFF. CDR3 sequence (DNA): TGTGCCAGAAGCTTGTGCGGGACAGGGTTTTGCAATGAGCAGTTCTTC.

The V gene is TRBV4-3, the J gene TRBJ2-3, with 9 bases aligning to TRBD2. Germline V lookup: CDR1 LGHNA, CDR2 YSLEER. V was pared by 0 bases and J by 5 bases, with 9 bases of the junction left unmatched. CDR3 length: 17 residues. CDR3 protein: CASSQEPSGKMVDTQYF. CDR3 DNA sequence: TGCGCCAGCAGCCAAGAGCCTAGCGGGAAGATGGTAGATACGCAGTATTTT.

This rearrangement joins TRBV5-1 to TRBJ1-2, with D possibly TRBD1 on 6 matching bases. V was cut by 5 bases and J by 0 bases, with 11 bases left in between. The CDR3 sequence is 14 residues long. Germline V CDR1 and CDR2: SGHRS, YFSETQ. As DNA, the CDR3 is TGCGCCAGCAGACAAGGGACAACTAACTATGGCTACACCTTC. It codes for CASRQGTTNYGYTF.

The chain uses TRBV5-1 and TRBJ2-1; 11 nucleotides align to TRBD1. V gave up 4 bases and J gave up 8 bases; unmatched junction bases: 8. CDR1 and CDR2 from the germline V gene are SGHRS and YFSETQ. The CDR3 sequence is 15 residues long. CDR3 loop: CASSMGTGGLDEQFF. CDR3 DNA: TGCGCCAGCAGCATGGGGACAGGGGGTCTGGATGAGCAGTTCTTC. The variable domain in full, completed from reference TRBV5-1 and TRBJ2-1, reads KAGVTQTPRYLIKTRGQQVTLSCSPISGHRSVSWYQQTPGQGLQFLFEYFSETQRNKGNFPGRFSGRQFSNSRSEMNVSTLELGDSALYLCASSMGTGGLDEQFFGPGTRLTVL.

This clone was found once. The chain combines TRBV2 with TRBJ2-1; 10 bases match TRBD2. From germline, CDR1 is SNHLY and CDR2 FYNNEI. V trimming: 6 bases; J trimming: 7 bases; junction bases outside the gene matches: 3. The CDR3 totals 13 residues. The CDR3 protein is CASRAGGENEQFF. The CDR3 DNA follows: TGTGCCAGCAGAGCGGGAGGGGAGAATGAGCAGTTCTTC.

This clone was detected once. The chain links TRBV29-1 to TRBJ1-4, with D uncertain. Germline CDR1 reads SQVTM; CDR2 reads ANQGSEA. V was trimmed by 3 bases and J by 11 bases, leaving 10 bases between them. There are 11 residues in the CDR3. As DNA, the CDR3 is TGCAGCGTTGATTCCGGGTCTAAACTGTTTTTT. Protein: CSVDSGSKLFF. Together with reference TRBV29-1 and TRBJ1-4, the CDR3 gives the full variable domain: SAVISQKPSRDICQRGTSLTIQCQVDSQVTMMFWYRQQPGQSLTLIATANQGSEATYESGFVIDKFPISRPNLTFSTLTVSNMSPEDSSIYLCSVDSGSKLFFGSGTQLSVL.

The rearrangement joins TRBV7-2 to TRBJ2-3; D call uncertain. The CDR3 extends over 13 amino acids. Germline V lookup: CDR1 SGHTA, CDR2 FQGNSA. The germline V and J ends were trimmed by 1 base and 4 bases, with 6 bases remaining between them. CDR3 protein: CASSLVAADTQYF. CDR3 nucleotides: TGTGCCAGCAGCTTAGTAGCTGCAGATACGCAGTATTTT.

The J gene is TRBJ2-2, the V gene TRBV18; TRBD1 agrees at 7 bases. CDR1 KGHSH and CDR2 LQKENI come from the germline V gene. V lost 0 bases and J lost 4; bases outside the gene matches: 2. This CDR3 has 15 residues. This chain's CDR3 is CASSPPGQLTGELFF. The CDR3 DNA is TGTGCCAGCTCACCACCGGGACAGCTCACCGGGGAGCTGTTTTTT.

Only one count was recorded for this clone. V is TRBV4-2 and J is TRBJ2-5; 7 nucleotides line up with TRBD2. V lost 0 bases and J lost 1; bases outside the gene matches: 8. The CDR3 totals 17 residues. Germline CDR1 LGHNA, CDR2 YNFKEQ. The chain's CDR3 is CASSQEKRLAAQETQYF. CDR3 in DNA: TGTGCCAGCAGCCAAGAGAAGCGGCTAGCGGCCCAAGAGACCCAGTACTTC.